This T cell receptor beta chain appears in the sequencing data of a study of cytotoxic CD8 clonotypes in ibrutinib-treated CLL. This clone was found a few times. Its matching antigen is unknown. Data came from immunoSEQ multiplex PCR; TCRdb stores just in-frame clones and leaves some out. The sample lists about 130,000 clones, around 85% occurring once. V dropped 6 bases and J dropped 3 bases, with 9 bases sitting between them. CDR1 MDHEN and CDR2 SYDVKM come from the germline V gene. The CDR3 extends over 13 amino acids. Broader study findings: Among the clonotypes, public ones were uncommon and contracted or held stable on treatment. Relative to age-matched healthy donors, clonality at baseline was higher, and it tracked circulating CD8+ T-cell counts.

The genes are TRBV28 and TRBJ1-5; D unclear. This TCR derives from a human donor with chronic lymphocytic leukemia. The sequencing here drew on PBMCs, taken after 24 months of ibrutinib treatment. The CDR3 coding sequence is TGTGCCAGCAGGAACCGTAACAATCAGCCCCAGCATTTT. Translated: CASRNRNNQPQHF.